Each of the 21 T cell receptor beta chains below was sequenced from the same sample in a study of cytomegalovirus exposure and HLA in healthy donors. PCR was performed using 60 Vbeta and 13 Jbeta primers. TCRdb keeps only in-frame clones here, not all; method: immunoSEQ multiplex PCR. Of fewer than 200,000 clones listed, around four fifths are singletons. The sequencing sample was made of PBMCs. These receptors all come from a man aged 25-40 years in good health and CMV-seronegative.

The gene calls are TRBV19 and TRBJ2-5, with TRBD1 matching 7 bases. This CDR3 is 13 amino acids long. V shed 3 bases, J shed 4 bases, and the junction held 2 bases outside the gene matches. Looked up from germline, CDR1 is LNHDA and CDR2 is SQIVND (reference sequence). CDR3 protein: CASSIDRVETQYF. The CDR3 region has the DNA TGTGCCAGTAGTATCGACAGGGTAGAGACCCAGTACTTC.

CDR3: CASSLGQGPAYNEQFF. CDR3 in DNA: TGTGCCAGCAGCTTAGGACAGGGACCCGCCTACAATGAGCAGTTCTTC. J is TRBJ2-1 and V is TRBV7-9; 7 bases are a match to TRBD1. CDR1 is SEHNR and CDR2 is FQNEAQ in the germline V gene (reference sequence). After removal of 1 base from V and 2 bases from J, the junction contained 5 bases not matched to a gene. This CDR3 contains 16 residues.

This clone occurred a few times. This chain uses TRBV6-5 with TRBJ2-1; maybe TRBD2 (5 bases). The CDR3 covers 14 residues. Trimming cost V 0 bases and J 8 bases, with 11 bases left between them. The germline CDR1 and CDR2 sequences are MNHEY and SVGAGI. The CDR3, as DNA: TGTGCCAGCAGTTACTCGACTACTCCCCATGAGCAGTTCTTC. As protein: CASSYSTTPHEQFF.

The DNA for the CDR3 is TGTGCCTGGAGTCTACGGACAGGACTCACTGAAGCTTTCTTT. Translated, it gives CAWSLRTGLTEAFF. V is TRBV30 and J is TRBJ1-1; TRBD1 matches at 7 bases. Germline lookup yields CDR1 GTSNPN and CDR2 SVGIG (reference sequence). The CDR3 runs 14 residues. V lost 2 bases to trimming and J lost 4 bases; unmatched junction nucleotides: 7.

The rearrangement links TRBV9 to TRBJ2-1, with TRBD2 as a possible D gene (6 bases). V was trimmed by 0 bases and J by 5 bases, leaving 12 bases between them. The germline V gene has CDR1 SGDLS and CDR2 YYNGEE. There are 15 residues in the CDR3. The CDR3 bases are TGTGCCAGCAGCGTAGACGGGAGTCAGGACAATGAGCAGTTCTTC. This gives the protein CASSVDGSQDNEQFF.

The chain couples TRBV9 to TRBJ2-1; TRBD2 aligns across 8 bases. The CDR3 contains 15 residues. Germline V gives CDR1 SGDLS, CDR2 YYNGEE. V shed 2 bases, J shed 7 bases, and the junction held 8 bases outside the gene matches. The CDR3 spells CASSVFGLAPNEQFF. CDR3 in DNA: TGTGCCAGCAGCGTCTTTGGACTAGCTCCAAATGAGCAGTTCTTC.

V gene TRBV10-1 combines with J gene TRBJ2-3; D ambiguous. Germline V gives CDR1 WNHNN, CDR2 SYGVQD (reference sequence). V was pared by 4 bases and J by 1 base, with 9 bases between. CDR3 length: 14 amino acids. The CDR3 is CASSAGEGTDTQYF. The CDR3 bases are TGCGCCAGCAGTGCTGGAGAAGGCACAGATACGCAGTATTTT.

This chain joins TRBV2 and TRBJ2-2; no reliable D call. This CDR3 comprises 14 residues. CDR1 is SNHLY, CDR2 FYNNEI, per germline. V was pared by 8 bases and J by 1 base, with 11 bases between. The CDR3 DNA is TGTGCCAGCTCTGATGGGCGGAACACCGGGGAGCTGTTTTTT. It translates to CASSDGRNTGELFF.

This sequence joins TRBV18 and TRBJ1-2; 10 bases align to TRBD1. Germline CDR1 reads KGHSH; CDR2 reads LQKENI. V was pared by 3 bases and J by 3 bases, with 13 bases of the junction left unmatched. The CDR3 sequence is 18 residues long. For the CDR3, the DNA is TGTGCCAGCTCACCGGACAGGGGGGACATTCGGGTCTACTATGGCTACACCTTC. Amino acids: CASSPDRGDIRVYYGYTF.

The chain couples TRBV19 to TRBJ1-3, with 8 bases matching TRBD1. This CDR3 comprises 16 residues. V lost 5 bases to trimming and J lost 8 bases; unmatched junction nucleotides: 14. Germline V gene data show CDR1 as LNHDA and CDR2 as SQIVND (reference sequence). The CDR3 loop reads CASSAQSGTGQHTIYF. The DNA of the CDR3 is TGTGCCAGTAGTGCCCAATCCGGGACAGGACAGCACACCATATATTTT.

This chain joins TRBV4-3 and TRBJ2-3, with 10 bases that match TRBD2. With V trimmed by 0 bases and J by 2 bases, 5 bases remained unmatched. CDR3 length: 17 amino acids. Germline values: CDR1 LGHNA, CDR2 YSLEER. CDR3 residues: CASSQDLAGANTDTQYF. The CDR3 region has the DNA TGCGCCAGCAGCCAAGATCTAGCGGGGGCTAACACAGATACGCAGTATTTT.

The V and J genes are TRBV28 and TRBJ2-7, with TRBD2 matching 8 bases. Germline lookup yields CDR1 MDHEN and CDR2 SYDVKM. The CDR3 consists of 15 residues. The V and J ends lost 5 bases and 5 bases, in that order; junction bases with no gene match: 11. The CDR3 DNA follows: TGTGCCAGCAGTGCCGGGGGAGCGGGAGTCCACGAGCAGTACTTC. Translated, it gives CASSAGGAGVHEQYF.

The chain uses TRBV27 and TRBJ2-1, with 8 bases matching TRBD1. The CDR3 contains 16 residues. The germline V gene encodes CDR1 MNHEY and CDR2 SMNVEV (reference sequence). Germline trimming cut 6 bases from V and 4 bases from J; bases unmatched to any gene: 11. CDR3 sequence (DNA): TGTGCCAGCAGCCGTTCGCCGCGACAGGGGTACAATGAGCAGTTCTTC. Residues: CASSRSPRQGYNEQFF.

V is TRBV13 and J is TRBJ2-7; TRBD1 is a possible D gene (5 bases). CDR1 is PRHDT, CDR2 FYEKMQ, per germline (reference sequence). V lost 10 bases to trimming and J lost 9 bases, with 22 bases between them. CDR3 size: 13 residues. The CDR3 region is CATSQDPRLGQYF. CDR3 bases: TGTGCCACTTCACAGGATCCCCGTCTGGGGCAGTACTTC.

The CDR3 reads CASSRFSGGPETQYF. As DNA, the CDR3 is TGTGCCAGCAGCCGGTTTAGCGGGGGGCCGGAGACCCAGTACTTC. The chain employs TRBV11-2 and TRBJ2-5; 10 positions match TRBD2. V lost 5 bases and J lost 5; bases outside the gene matches: 8. Germline lookup yields CDR1 SGHAT and CDR2 FQNNGV. The CDR3 is 15 residues long.

The genes are TRBV5-4 and TRBJ2-5; 7 bases are a match to TRBD1. The CDR3 has 14 amino acids. CDR1 is SGHNT and CDR2 is YYREEE in the germline V gene (reference sequence). The junction had 6 bases not matched to a gene; V was cut back by 4 bases and J by 3 bases. The CDR3 nucleotides read TGTGCCAGCAGCCCGGGACAGCCAAAAGAGACCCAGTACTTC. This codes for CASSPGQPKETQYF.

J is TRBJ2-7 and V is TRBV4-1; D gene ambiguous. The germline V gene encodes CDR1 MGHRA and CDR2 YSYEKL. CDR3 length equals 14 residues. Trimming took 0 bases from V and 3 from J, leaving 9 bases between them. In DNA form, the CDR3 reads TGCGCCAGCAGCCAAGATAGGAGCGACTACGAGCAGTACTTC. Amino acids: CASSQDRSDYEQYF.

The chain recombines TRBV18 with TRBJ1-1; 7 positions match TRBD1. J lost 11 bases, V lost 4 bases, and 13 bases had no gene match. Germline assignment: CDR1 KGHSH and CDR2 LQKENI. CDR3 size: 14 residues. The CDR3 loop is CASSLGQEIHEAFF. DNA of the CDR3: TGTGCCAGCTCACTCGGACAGGAGATCCACGAGGCTTTCTTT.

This clone occurred a few times. This chain connects TRBV6-6 to TRBJ2-1, with TRBD2 matching over 8 bases. The CDR3 consists of 14 residues. Germline CDR1 is MNHNY and CDR2 is SVGAGI (reference sequence). Trimming at V came to 7 bases and at J to 4 bases, leaving 6 bases not matched to a gene. The CDR3 reads CASTPGGAYNEQFF. CDR3 in DNA: TGTGCCAGCACCCCGGGGGGGGCGTACAATGAGCAGTTCTTC.

The CDR3 sequence is CASSLAMGAGLSEQYF. CDR3 in DNA: TGTGCCAGCAGCTTAGCGATGGGTGCGGGGCTCTCCGAGCAGTACTTC. The chain has TRBV7-2 and TRBJ2-7, with a weak D call TRBD2 (6 bases). V was pared by 0 bases and J by 6 bases, with 18 bases between. This CDR3 is 16 amino acids long. CDR1 SGHTA and CDR2 FQGNSA come from the germline V gene.

Points on this clone: Other DNA sequences of this sample code for an identical CDR3. The genes are TRBV7-2 and TRBJ1-5; TRBD1 agrees at 7 bases. Germline V gene data show CDR1 as SGHTA and CDR2 as FQGNSA. J was trimmed by 0 bases and V by 5 bases; bases with no gene match: 13. This CDR3 is built from 18 residues. DNA for the CDR3: TGTGCCAGCAGCCAATACAGGGGTGGGCGTTATAGCAATCAGCCCCAGCATTTT. It translates to CASSQYRGGRYSNQPQHF.